This entry features one T cell receptor (beta chain) sequence. CDR1 is LNHDA, CDR2 SQIVND, per germline (reference sequence). Trimming at V came to 3 bases and at J to 7 bases, leaving 5 bases not matched to a gene. The CDR3 is 15 amino acids. This sample was included in a study of blood T cell repertoires in COVID-19. Study summary: Both acute and convalescent COVID-19 samples were obtained from the United States, Italy and Spain. T cells, B-cell-depleted T cells, or PBMCs supplied cDNA or gDNA.

Data came from immunoSEQ multiplex PCR; TCRdb stores just in-frame clones and leaves some out. The table lists roughly 300,000 clones, about nine tenths of them singletons. The TCR originated in a woman aged 25 to 39 with COVID-19, enrolled during active disease. Sequenced: peripheral blood. V and J are TRBV19 and TRBJ1-6, with TRBD1 identical over 8 bases. The CDR3 DNA sequence: TGTGCCAGTAGTATTTACCGGGACAGGAATTCACCCCTCCACTTT. It translates to CASSIYRDRNSPLHF.